A selection of T cell receptor beta chains follows, all from one sample in a study of cytomegalovirus exposure and HLA in healthy donors. Libraries were prepared by immunoSEQ multiplex PCR; TCRdb keeps only in-frame clonotypes and omits some of them. The sample contains 100,000 to 150,000 clones, over 65% of which appear only once. The sample consisted of PBMCs. Source of these receptors: a man aged 50-59 years in good health and CMV-seronegative. Each CDR3 is given with its conserved first and last residue. D genes are given only for firm matches. For some rows the clone size is stated as once, few or many, or as a class when expanded; others skip it.

j_call	d_call	clone_size	v_call	cdr3_aa	cdr3_nt
TRBJ1-6	TRBD1	NA	TRBV5-8	CASSLDGRLRGPNPPLHF	TGTGCCAGCAGCTTGGATGGCAGACTAAGGGGGCCCAATCCACCCCTCCACTTT
TRBJ2-2	NA	NA	TRBV7-6	CASTKTGRANTGELFF	TGTGCCAGCACCAAAACAGGACGGGCGAACACCGGGGAGCTGTTTTTT
TRBJ1-1	NA	once	TRBV5-4	CASSPRGVSNTEAFF	TGTGCCAGCAGCCCCCGCGGTGTGTCTAACACTGAAGCTTTCTTT
TRBJ1-1	NA	NA	TRBV5-5	CASSLAQAEAFF	TGTGCCAGCAGCTTGGCTCAGGCTGAAGCTTTCTTT
TRBJ2-3	TRBD2	NA	TRBV11-2	CASGQRGEGTDTQYF	TGTGCCAGCGGTCAGCGGGGGGAGGGGACAGATACGCAGTATTTT
TRBJ1-5	TRBD1	once	TRBV11-2	CASSLGQGVGNQPQHF	TGTGCCAGCAGCCTTGGACAGGGAGTAGGCAATCAGCCCCAGCATTTT
TRBJ2-4	NA	few	TRBV7-2	CASSLVGLFSGIAKNIQYF	TGTGCCAGCAGCTTAGTTGGGTTATTTAGCGGTATAGCCAAAAACATTCAGTACTTC
TRBJ1-3	TRBD1	NA	TRBV7-9	CASSTTGENTIYF	TGTGCCAGCAGCACGACAGGGGAGAACACCATATATTTT
TRBJ1-1	TRBD1	NA	TRBV6-5	CASRSGQMNTEAFF	TGTGCCAGCAGATCGGGACAGATGAACACTGAAGCTTTCTTT
TRBJ2-1	NA	NA	TRBV2	CASSGSDYNEQFF	TGTGCCAGCAGTGGTAGCGACTACAATGAGCAGTTCTTC
TRBJ2-1	TRBD1	NA	TRBV28	CASSPTGGWNEQFF	TGTGCCAGCAGTCCGACAGGGGGCTGGAATGAGCAGTTCTTC
TRBJ2-7	TRBD1	NA	TRBV19	CASSGQGESYEQYF	TGTGCCAGTAGTGGACAGGGGGAATCCTACGAGCAGTACTTC
TRBJ2-1	NA	NA	TRBV28	CASSWGTYNEQFF	TGTGCCAGCAGCTGGGGGACATACAATGAGCAGTTCTTC
TRBJ2-5	NA	NA	TRBV7-2	CASSLGAAGETQYF	TGTGCCAGCAGCCTAGGGGCGGCGGGGGAGACCCAGTACTTC
TRBJ1-2	TRBD1	once	TRBV7-9	CASSPSGGGWYGYTF	TGTGCCAGCAGCCCCTCAGGGGGCGGTTGGTATGGCTACACCTTC
TRBJ1-2	TRBD1	NA	TRBV4-2	CASSQATGVNYGYTF	TGTGCCAGCAGCCAAGCGACAGGGGTTAACTATGGCTACACCTTC
TRBJ2-5	TRBD2	NA	TRBV5-4	CASSSLGLAGGMGEAQYF	TGTGCCAGCAGCTCCCTCGGACTAGCGGGGGGGATGGGAGAGGCCCAGTACTTC
TRBJ1-4	NA	NA	TRBV30	CAWSMSGNEKLFF	TGTGCCTGGAGCATGTCAGGGAATGAAAAACTGTTTTTT
TRBJ1-4	NA	NA	TRBV7-9	CSSSQGQKKLFF	TGTTCCAGCAGCCAGGGACAAAAAAAACTGTTTTTT
TRBJ2-2	TRBD1	NA	TRBV6-5	CASSYSRTGYTGELFF	TGTGCCAGCAGTTACTCCCGGACAGGGTACACCGGGGAGCTGTTTTTT
TRBJ1-2	NA	NA	TRBV27	CATALARGNGYTF	TGTGCCACCGCGCTGGCTCGGGGGAATGGCTACACCTTC
TRBJ2-3	TRBD2	NA	TRBV7-9	CSSSFPGLAGHSDTQYF	TGTTCCAGCAGCTTCCCAGGACTAGCGGGGCATTCAGATACGCAGTATTTT
TRBJ1-5	NA	NA	TRBV6-1	CASSLGARDGPQHF	TGTGCCAGCAGTTTAGGGGCCAGGGATGGCCCCCAGCATTTT
TRBJ2-3	TRBD2	NA	TRBV7-2	CASSLNGGSTDTQYF	TGTGCCAGCAGCTTAAACGGGGGGTCGACAGATACGCAGTATTTT
TRBJ2-7	TRBD1	NA	TRBV2	CASSGGTGSYEQYF	TGTGCCAGCAGTGGGGGGACAGGGTCCTACGAGCAGTACTTC
TRBJ2-2	NA	few	TRBV7-9	CASSLAYNGGGLFF	TGTGCCAGCAGCTTAGCGTATAACGGCGGCGGGCTGTTTTTT
TRBJ2-3	TRBD2	once	TRBV7-9	CASSPGLDGDTQYF	TGTGCCAGCAGCCCTGGACTAGACGGAGATACGCAGTATTTT
TRBJ1-2	TRBD1	medium-sized	TRBV5-6	CASSYGQGVHGYTF	TGTGCCAGCAGTTACGGACAGGGGGTTCATGGCTACACCTTC
TRBJ1-2	NA	NA	TRBV7-8	CASSLERTAREGYTF	TGTGCCAGCAGCTTAGAAAGGACAGCCAGGGAAGGCTACACCTTC
TRBJ1-2	TRBD1	NA	TRBV6-5	CASSHETGGSGYTF	TGTGCCAGCAGTCACGAGACAGGGGGTAGTGGCTACACCTTC
TRBJ2-7	NA	NA	TRBV2	CASSVTASYEQYF	TGTGCCAGCAGTGTTACAGCCTCCTACGAGCAGTACTTC
TRBJ2-3	TRBD2	NA	TRBV11-2	CASNWGGGLSDTQYF	TGTGCCAGCAACTGGGGCGGGGGGCTTTCAGATACGCAGTATTTT
TRBJ2-3	TRBD2	NA	TRBV5-1	CASSFNGRGGSDTQYF	TGCGCCAGCAGCTTCAATGGGCGGGGGGGTTCGGATACGCAGTATTTT
TRBJ2-1	NA	once	TRBV10-3	CAMRLGAYYNEQFF	TGTGCCATGCGGCTGGGGGCCTACTACAATGAGCAGTTCTTC
TRBJ2-1	NA	NA	TRBV14	CASSLGVGEQFF	TGTGCCAGCTCACTAGGTGTTGGGGAGCAGTTCTTC
TRBJ1-3	TRBD1	NA	TRBV5-1	CASSTGTVSGNTIYF	TGCGCCAGCAGCACCGGGACAGTCTCTGGAAACACCATATATTTT
TRBJ1-5	TRBD1	NA	TRBV7-2	CASSSRTGEYQPQHF	TGTGCCAGCAGCTCGCGGACAGGGGAGTATCAGCCCCAGCATTTT
TRBJ2-2	TRBD2	NA	TRBV11-2	CASSFSLRTSGENTGELFF	TGTGCCAGCAGCTTCTCTCTCCGGACTAGCGGGGAGAACACCGGGGAGCTGTTTTTT
TRBJ1-5	NA	NA	TRBV21-1	CANGDRGNWAQHF	TGTGCCAACGGAGACAGGGGAAACTGGGCCCAGCATTTT
TRBJ2-3	TRBD2	NA	TRBV29-1	CSASGARGAQYF	TGCAGCGCCTCCGGGGCCCGGGGGGCGCAGTATTTT
TRBJ2-5	NA	few	TRBV9	CASSVASQETQYF	TGTGCCAGCAGCGTAGCCAGCCAAGAGACCCAGTACTTC
TRBJ1-1	NA	NA	TRBV6-5	CASSYSGGRESTEAFF	TGTGCCAGCAGTTACTCCGGGGGGCGCGAAAGCACTGAAGCTTTCTTT
TRBJ1-3	NA	NA	TRBV4-3	CASSQEGGGSGNTIYF	TGCGCCAGCAGCCAAGAGGGAGGAGGCTCTGGAAACACCATATATTTT